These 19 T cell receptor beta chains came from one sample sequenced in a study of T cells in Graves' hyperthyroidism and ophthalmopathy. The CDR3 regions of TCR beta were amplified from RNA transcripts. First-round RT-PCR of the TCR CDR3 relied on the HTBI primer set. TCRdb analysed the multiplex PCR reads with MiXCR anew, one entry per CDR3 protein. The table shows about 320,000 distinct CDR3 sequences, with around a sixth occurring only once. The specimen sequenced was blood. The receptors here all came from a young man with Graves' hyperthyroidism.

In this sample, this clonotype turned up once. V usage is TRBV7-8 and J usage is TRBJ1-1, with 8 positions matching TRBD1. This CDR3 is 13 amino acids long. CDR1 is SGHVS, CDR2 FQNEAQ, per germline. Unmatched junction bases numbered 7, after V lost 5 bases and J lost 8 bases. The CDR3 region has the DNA TGTGCCAGCAGCCTCCGGACAGGGCGAGAAGCTTTCTTT. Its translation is CASSLRTGREAFF.

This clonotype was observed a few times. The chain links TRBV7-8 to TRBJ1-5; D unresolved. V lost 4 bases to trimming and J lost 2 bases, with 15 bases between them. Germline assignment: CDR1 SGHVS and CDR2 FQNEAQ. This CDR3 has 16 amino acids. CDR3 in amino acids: CASSSERAWGNQPQHF. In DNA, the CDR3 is TGTGCCAGCAGCTCAGAAAGGGCCTGGGGCAATCAGCCCCAGCATTTT. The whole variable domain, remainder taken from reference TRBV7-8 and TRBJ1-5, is GAGVSQSPRYKVAKRGQDVALRCDPISGHVSLFWYQQALGQGPEFLTYFQNEAQLDKSGLPSDRFFAERPEGSVSTLKIQRTQQEDSAVYLCASSSERAWGNQPQHFGDGTRLSIL.

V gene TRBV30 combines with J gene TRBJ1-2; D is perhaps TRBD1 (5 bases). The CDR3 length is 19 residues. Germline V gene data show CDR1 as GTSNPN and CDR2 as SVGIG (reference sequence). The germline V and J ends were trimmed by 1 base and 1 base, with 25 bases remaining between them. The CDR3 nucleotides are TGTGCCTGGAGTGGTGCCCCCGCACACTCGTCTGGGGGTAACTATGGCTACACCTTC. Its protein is CAWSGAPAHSSGGNYGYTF. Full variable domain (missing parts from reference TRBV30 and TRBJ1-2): SQTIHQWPATLVQPVGSPLSLECTVEGTSNPNLYWYRQAAGRGLQLLFYSVGIGQISSEVPQNLSASRPQDRQFILSSKKLLLSDSGFYLCAWSGAPAHSSGGNYGYTFGSGTRLTVV.

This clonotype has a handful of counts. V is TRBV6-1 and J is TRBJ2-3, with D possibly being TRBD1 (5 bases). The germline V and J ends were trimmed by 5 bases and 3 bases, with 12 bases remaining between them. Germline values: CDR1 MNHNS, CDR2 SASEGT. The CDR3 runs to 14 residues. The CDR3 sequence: CASSTIRATDTQYF. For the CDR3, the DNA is TGTGCCAGCAGTACTATCAGGGCGACAGATACGCAGTATTTT.

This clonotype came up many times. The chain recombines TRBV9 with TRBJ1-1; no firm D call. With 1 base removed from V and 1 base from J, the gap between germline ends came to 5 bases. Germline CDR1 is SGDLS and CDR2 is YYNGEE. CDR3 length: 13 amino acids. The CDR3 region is CASSVKANTEAFF. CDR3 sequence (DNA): TGTGCCAGCAGCGTAAAAGCGAACACTGAAGCTTTCTTT.

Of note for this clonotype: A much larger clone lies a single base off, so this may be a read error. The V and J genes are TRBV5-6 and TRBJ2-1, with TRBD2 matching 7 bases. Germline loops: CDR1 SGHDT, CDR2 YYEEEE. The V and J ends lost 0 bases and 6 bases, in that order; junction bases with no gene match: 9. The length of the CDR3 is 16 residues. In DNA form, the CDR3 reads TGTGCCAGCAGCTTGGGGGGCGGGAGAGCCTCCAATGAGCAGTTCTTC. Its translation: CASSLGGGRASNEQFF.

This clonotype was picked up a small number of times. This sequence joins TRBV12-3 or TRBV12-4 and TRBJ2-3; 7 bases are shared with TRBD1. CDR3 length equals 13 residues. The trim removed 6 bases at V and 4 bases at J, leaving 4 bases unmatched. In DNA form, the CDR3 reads TGTGCCAGCAGGACAGGGTTCCCAGATACGCAGTATTTT. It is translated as CASRTGFPDTQYF.

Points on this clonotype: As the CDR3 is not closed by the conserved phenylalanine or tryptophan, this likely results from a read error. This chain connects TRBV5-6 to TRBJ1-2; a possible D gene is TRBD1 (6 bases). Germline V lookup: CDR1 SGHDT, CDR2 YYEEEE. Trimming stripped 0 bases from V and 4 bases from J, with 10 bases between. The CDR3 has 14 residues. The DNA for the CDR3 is TGTGCCAGCAGCTTGGTCCAGGGGCCCTATGGCTACACCCTC. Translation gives CASSLVQGPYGYTL.

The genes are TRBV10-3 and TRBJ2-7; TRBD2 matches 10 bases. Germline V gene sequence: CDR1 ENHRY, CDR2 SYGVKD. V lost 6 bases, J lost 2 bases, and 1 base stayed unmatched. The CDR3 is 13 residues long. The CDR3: CAIRTSGPYEQYF. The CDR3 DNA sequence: TGTGCCATCAGGACTAGCGGGCCCTACGAGCAGTACTTC.

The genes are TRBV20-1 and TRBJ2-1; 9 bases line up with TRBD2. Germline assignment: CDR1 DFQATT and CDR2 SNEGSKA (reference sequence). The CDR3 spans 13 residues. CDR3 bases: TGCAGCTACCTTAGCGGGAGAAGGGATGAGCAGTTCTTC. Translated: CSYLSGRRDEQFF.

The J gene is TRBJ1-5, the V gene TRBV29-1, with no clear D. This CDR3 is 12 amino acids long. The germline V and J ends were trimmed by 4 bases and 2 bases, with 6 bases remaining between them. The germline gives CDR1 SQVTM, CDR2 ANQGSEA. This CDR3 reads CSVGGGNQPQHF. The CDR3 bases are TGCAGCGTTGGTGGAGGCAATCAGCCCCAGCATTTT.

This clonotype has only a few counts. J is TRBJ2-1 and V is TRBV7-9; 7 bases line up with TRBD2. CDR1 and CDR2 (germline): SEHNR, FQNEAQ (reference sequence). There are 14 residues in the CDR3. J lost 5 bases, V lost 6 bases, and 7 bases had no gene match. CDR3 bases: TGTGCCAGCAGAAATAAGCGGGACGACAATGAGCAGTTCTTC. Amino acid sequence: CASRNKRDDNEQFF. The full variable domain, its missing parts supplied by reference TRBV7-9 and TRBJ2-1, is DTGVSQNPRHKITKRGQNVTFRCDPISEHNRLYWYRQTLGQGPEFLTYFQNEAQLEKSRLLSDRFSAERPKGSFSTLEIQRTEQGDSAMYLCASRNKRDDNEQFFGPGTRLTVL.

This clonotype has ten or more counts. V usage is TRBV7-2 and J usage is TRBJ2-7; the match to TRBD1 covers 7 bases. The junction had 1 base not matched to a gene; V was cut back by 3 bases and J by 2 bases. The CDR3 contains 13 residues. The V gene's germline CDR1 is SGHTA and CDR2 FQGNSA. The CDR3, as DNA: TGTGCCAGCAGCTTTAGGGGGCCCTACGAGCAGTACTTC. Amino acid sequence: CASSFRGPYEQYF.

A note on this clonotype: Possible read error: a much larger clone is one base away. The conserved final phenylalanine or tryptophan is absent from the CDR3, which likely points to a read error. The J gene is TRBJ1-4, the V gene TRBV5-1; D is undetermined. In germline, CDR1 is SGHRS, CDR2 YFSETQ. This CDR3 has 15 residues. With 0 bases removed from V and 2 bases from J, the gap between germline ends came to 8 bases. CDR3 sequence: CASSLVGLTNEKLFL. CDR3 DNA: TGCGCCAGCAGCTTGGTAGGGTTGACTAATGAAAAACTGTTTCTT.

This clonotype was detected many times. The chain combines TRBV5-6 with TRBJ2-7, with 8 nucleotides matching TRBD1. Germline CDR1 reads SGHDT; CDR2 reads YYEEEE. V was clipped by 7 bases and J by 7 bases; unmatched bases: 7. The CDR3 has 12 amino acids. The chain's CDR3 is CASGQGIGEQYF. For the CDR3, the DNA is TGTGCCAGCGGACAGGGCATAGGGGAGCAGTACTTC.

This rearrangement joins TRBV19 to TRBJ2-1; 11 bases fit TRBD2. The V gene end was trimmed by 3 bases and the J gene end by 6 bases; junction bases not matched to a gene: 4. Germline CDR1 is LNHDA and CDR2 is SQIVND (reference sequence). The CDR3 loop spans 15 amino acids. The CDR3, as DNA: TGTGCCAGTAGTATGAGAACTAGCGGGGGCAATGAGCAGTTCTTC. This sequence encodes CASSMRTSGGNEQFF.

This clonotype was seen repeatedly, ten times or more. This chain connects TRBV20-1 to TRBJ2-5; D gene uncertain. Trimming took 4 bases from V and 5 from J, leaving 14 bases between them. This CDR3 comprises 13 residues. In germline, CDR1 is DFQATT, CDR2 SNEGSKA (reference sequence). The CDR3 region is CSATTLPGETQYF. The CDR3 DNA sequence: TGCAGTGCTACGACTCTTCCTGGGGAGACCCAGTACTTC.

In DNA form, the CDR3 reads TGTGCCAGCAGCCTAGGGACAGGGACAAATAGCAATCAGCCCCAGCATTTT. Residues: CASSLGTGTNSNQPQHF. This chain joins TRBV12-3 or TRBV12-4 and TRBJ1-5; 9 nucleotides match TRBD1. V lost 6 bases, J lost 0 bases, and 9 bases stayed unmatched. The CDR3 is made up of 17 amino acids.

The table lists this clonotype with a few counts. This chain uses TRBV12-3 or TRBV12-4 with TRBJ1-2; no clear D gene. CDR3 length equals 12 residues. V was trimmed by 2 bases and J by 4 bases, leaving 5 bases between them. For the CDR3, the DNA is TGTGCCAGCAGTTTAAACAGCTATGGCTACACCTTC. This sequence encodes CASSLNSYGYTF.